These 17 T cell receptor beta chains came from one sample sequenced in a study of Ad26.COV2.S vaccination and SARS-CoV-2 variants. The data were produced by immunoSEQ multiplex PCR, yet TCRdb's version contains in-frame clones alone and is incomplete. The repertoire holds around 450,000 clones, 89% seen once, with around 2.6% in the top ten. Treatment meaning: roughly 19 received Ad26.COV2.S at low or high dose, single or two shots; a few received placebo; per-sample allocation not given. Sampling was performed 63 days after the first vaccine or placebo injection. The input for sequencing was peripheral blood, taken in a trial of Ad26.COV2.S vaccine versus placebo. These receptors originate from a person aged 18-60 years who received the Ad26.COV2.S COVID-19 vaccine or a placebo.

In the case of this clone: One junction end disagrees with the germline gene, perhaps due to a read error. The chain carries TRBV6-2 or TRBV6-3 and TRBJ1-3, with D possibly being TRBD1 (5 bases). The CDR3 has 11 residues. The V gene's germline CDR1 is MNHEY and CDR2 SVGEGT. The CDR3 loop reads CASSYSGPAIF. The CDR3 DNA reads TGTGCCAGCAGTTATTCAGGGCCAGCTATTTTT.

The chain employs TRBV9 and TRBJ2-2; TRBD1 agrees at 7 bases. Germline V CDR1 and CDR2: SGDLS, YYNGEE. V trimming: 3 bases; J trimming: 1 base; junction bases outside the gene matches: 6. This CDR3 is built from 16 residues. CDR3 DNA sequence: TGTGCCAGCAGCGCTCGGGGACAGCTGAACACCGGGGAGCTGTTTTTT. It codes for CASSARGQLNTGELFF.

The rearrangement joins TRBV4-3 to TRBJ1-4, with 7 bases aligning to TRBD1. The CDR3 consists of 17 residues. Trimming took 0 bases from V and 3 from J; bases not matched to a gene: 7. The germline CDR1 and CDR2 sequences are LGHNA and YSLEER. The CDR3 bases are TGCGCCAGCAGCCAAGATGGCCCGACAGGGCCTAATGAAAAACTGTTTTTT. Its translation is CASSQDGPTGPNEKLFF.

This clone was picked up a small number of times. The J gene is TRBJ1-2, the V gene TRBV29-1; D may be TRBD1 (5 bases). CDR1 and CDR2 (germline): SQVTM, ANQGSEA. The CDR3 runs 14 residues. The ends were cut back, 6 bases at V and 0 bases at J, with 14 bases in the middle. The CDR3 here is CSVKPGTANYGYTF. In DNA form, the CDR3 reads TGCAGCGTAAAACCCGGGACGGCTAACTATGGCTACACCTTC.

The chain joins TRBV5-1 to TRBJ2-1; D call uncertain. CDR1 SGHRS and CDR2 YFSETQ come from the germline V gene. The length of the CDR3 is 15 residues. Deletions cut 4 bases from V and 0 bases from J, with 11 bases between. DNA for the CDR3: TGCGCCAGCAGCCCTACCTGGGGCTCCTACAATGAGCAGTTCTTC. Residues: CASSPTWGSYNEQFF.

The V call is TRBV7-3, the J call TRBJ2-1; no clear D gene. This CDR3 comprises 12 residues. Trimming stripped 0 bases from V and 5 bases from J, with 2 bases between. The germline V gene encodes CDR1 SGHTA and CDR2 FQGTGA. The CDR3 nucleotides read TGTGCCAGCAGCTTAACCAACAATGAGCAGTTCTTC. This codes for CASSLTNNEQFF.

V and J are TRBV15 and TRBJ1-1; TRBD1 might be the D (5 bases). This CDR3 is 15 amino acids long. Trimming removed 0 bases at V and 5 bases at J, with 13 bases between. Germline CDR1 is LNHNV and CDR2 is YYDKDF (reference sequence). This CDR3 reads CATSREVSGRTEAFF. CDR3 DNA: TGTGCCACCAGCAGAGAAGTTTCGGGGCGGACTGAAGCTTTCTTT. The full variable domain, completed using reference TRBV15 and TRBJ1-1, is DAMVIQNPRYQVTQFGKPVTLSCSQTLNHNVMYWYQQKSSQAPKLLFHYYDKDFNNEADTPDNFQSRRPNTSFCFLDIRSPGLGDTAMYLCATSREVSGRTEAFFGQGTRLTVV.

This clone was seen a single time. The V and J genes are TRBV15 and TRBJ2-2, with D perhaps matching TRBD1 (5 bases). Germline CDR1 LNHNV, CDR2 YYDKDF (reference sequence). The V gene lost 0 bases and the J gene lost 6 bases, with 11 bases spanning the gap. This CDR3 has 15 amino acids. CDR3 coding DNA: TGTGCCACCAGCAGAGATAAGGGGTATCCCGGGGAGCTGTTTTTT. It translates to CATSRDKGYPGELFF.

With respect to this clone: Other nucleotide sequences in the sample specify the same CDR3. The chain uses TRBV12-3 or TRBV12-4 and TRBJ1-2; 7 bases are a match to TRBD1. The CDR3 loop spans 13 amino acids. Germline trimming cut 3 bases from V and 8 bases from J; bases unmatched to any gene: 6. The CDR3 here is CASSLEGARGYTF. The DNA of the CDR3 is TGTGCCAGCAGTTTGGAGGGGGCGCGGGGCTACACCTTC.

V and J are TRBV6-5 and TRBJ1-6; tentative D call: TRBD1 (5 bases). The CDR3 spans 14 residues. V lost 6 bases and J 9 bases, leaving 15 bases between the germline ends. CDR1 is MNHEY and CDR2 is SVGAGI in the germline V gene. The CDR3 bases are TGTGCCAGCAGCCCGGGGGGTAAAGGTTCACCCCTCCACTTT. Translation gives CASSPGGKGSPLHF.

The J gene is TRBJ1-2, the V gene TRBV28; weak D call: TRBD1 (5 bases). Germline CDR1 reads MDHEN; CDR2 reads SYDVKM. The CDR3 spans 14 residues. Trimming took 6 bases from V and 4 from J, leaving 15 bases between them. The CDR3 DNA is TGTGCCAGCAGAATGACTTGGGGGAGCTATGGCTACACCTTC. Its translation: CASRMTWGSYGYTF.

DNA of the CDR3: TGTGCCAGCATTCGGGGCCTGGGGGAGACCCAGTACTTC. Its protein product is CASIRGLGETQYF. The chain is built from TRBV2 and TRBJ2-5; the D call may be TRBD1 or TRBD2 (5 bases each). Germline V CDR1 and CDR2: SNHLY, FYNNEI. The CDR3 spans 13 residues. V lost 7 bases, J lost 5 bases, and 14 bases lay in between.

The table lists this clone with a count of one. This rearrangement joins TRBV2 to TRBJ2-6, with D possibly matching TRBD1 (5 bases). Germline assignment: CDR1 SNHLY and CDR2 FYNNEI. This CDR3 contains 16 residues. The germline V and J ends were trimmed by 2 bases and 4 bases, with 12 bases remaining between them. The CDR3 region has the DNA TGTGCCAGCAGTGAACAGGGTCTGGCCGGGGCCAACGTCCTGACTTTC. Its protein product is CASSEQGLAGANVLTF.

This chain connects TRBV19 to TRBJ1-1, with D unclear. The CDR3 has 16 residues. In germline, CDR1 is LNHDA, CDR2 SQIVND (reference sequence). V was cut by 3 bases and J by 1 base, with 15 bases left in between. The CDR3 sequence: CASSMERHGPNTEAFF. In DNA, the CDR3 is TGTGCCAGTAGTATGGAACGTCACGGACCGAACACTGAAGCTTTCTTT.

This chain joins TRBV5-1 and TRBJ2-5, with no clear D. Per germline, CDR1 SGHRS and CDR2 YFSETQ. Trimming removed 0 bases from V and 5 bases from J, with 11 bases in between. This CDR3 has 14 residues. The CDR3 bases are TGCGCCAGCAGCTTGGATGGTCAGGCCGAGACCCAGTACTTC. This codes for CASSLDGQAETQYF.

The chain links TRBV9 to TRBJ1-1; D perhaps matches TRBD1 (5 bases). The CDR3 runs to 14 residues. Germline CDR1 and CDR2: SGDLS and YYNGEE. The V gene lost 4 bases and the J gene lost 4 bases, with 14 bases spanning the gap. The chain's CDR3 is CASSPQGVPTEAFF. CDR3 coding DNA: TGTGCCAGCAGCCCCCAGGGAGTCCCCACTGAAGCTTTCTTT.

J is TRBJ1-5 and V is TRBV6-5, with a weak D call TRBD1 (6 bases). This CDR3 region has 14 residues. Germline CDR1 and CDR2: MNHEY and SVGAGI. With 10 bases removed from V and 3 bases from J, the gap between germline ends came to 16 bases. CDR3 loop: CATLRQATNQPQHF. The CDR3 nucleotides are TGTGCCACCCTTCGACAGGCCACCAATCAGCCCCAGCATTTT.